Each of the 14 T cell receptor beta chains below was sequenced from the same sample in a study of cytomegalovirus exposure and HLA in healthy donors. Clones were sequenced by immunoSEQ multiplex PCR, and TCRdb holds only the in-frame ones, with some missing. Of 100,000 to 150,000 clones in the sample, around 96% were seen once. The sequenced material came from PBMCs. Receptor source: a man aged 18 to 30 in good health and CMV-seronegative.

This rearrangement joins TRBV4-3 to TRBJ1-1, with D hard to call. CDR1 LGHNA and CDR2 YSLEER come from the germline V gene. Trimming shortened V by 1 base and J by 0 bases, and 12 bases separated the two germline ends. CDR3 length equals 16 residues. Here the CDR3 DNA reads TGCGCCAGCAGCCAAGGTAGGTGGGAGATGAACACTGAAGCTTTCTTT. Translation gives CASSQGRWEMNTEAFF.

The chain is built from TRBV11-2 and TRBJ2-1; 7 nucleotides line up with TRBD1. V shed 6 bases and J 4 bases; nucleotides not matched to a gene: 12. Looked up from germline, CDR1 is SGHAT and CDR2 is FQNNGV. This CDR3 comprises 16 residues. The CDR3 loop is CASRARQGLLYNEQFF. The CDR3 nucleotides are TGTGCCAGCAGGGCTAGACAGGGCCTATTATACAATGAGCAGTTCTTC.

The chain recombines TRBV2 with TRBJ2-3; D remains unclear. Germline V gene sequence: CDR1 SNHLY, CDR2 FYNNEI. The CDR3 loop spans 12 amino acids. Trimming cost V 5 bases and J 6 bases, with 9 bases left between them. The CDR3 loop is CASSSGLDTQYF. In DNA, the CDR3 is TGTGCCAGCAGTTCAGGTTTGGATACGCAGTATTTT.

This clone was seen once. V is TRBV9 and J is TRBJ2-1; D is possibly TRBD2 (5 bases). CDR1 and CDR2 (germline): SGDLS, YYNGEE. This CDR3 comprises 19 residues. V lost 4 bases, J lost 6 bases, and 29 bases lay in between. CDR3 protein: CASSPASRLGLAIRNEQFF. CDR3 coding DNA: TGTGCCAGCAGCCCCGCCTCCCGACTCGGCCTAGCAATTCGCAATGAGCAGTTCTTC.

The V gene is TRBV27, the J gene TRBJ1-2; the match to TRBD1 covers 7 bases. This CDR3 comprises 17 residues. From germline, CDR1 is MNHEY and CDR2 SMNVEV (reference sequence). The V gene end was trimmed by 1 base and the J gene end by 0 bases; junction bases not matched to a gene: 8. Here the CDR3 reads CASSLLAHRGANYGYTF. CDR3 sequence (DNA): TGTGCCAGCAGTTTATTAGCCCACAGGGGAGCTAACTATGGCTACACCTTC.

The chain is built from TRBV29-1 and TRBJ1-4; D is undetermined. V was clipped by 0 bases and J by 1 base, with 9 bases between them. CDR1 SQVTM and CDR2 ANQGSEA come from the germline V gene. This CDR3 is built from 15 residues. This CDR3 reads CSVEDTGLTNEKLFF. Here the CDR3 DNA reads TGCAGCGTTGAAGATACGGGGTTAACTAATGAAAAACTGTTTTTT.

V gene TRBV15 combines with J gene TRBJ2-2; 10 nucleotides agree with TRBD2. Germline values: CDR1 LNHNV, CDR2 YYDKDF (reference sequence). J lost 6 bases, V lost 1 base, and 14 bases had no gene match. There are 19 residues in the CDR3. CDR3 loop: CATSRGLFAASGSPGELFF. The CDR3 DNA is TGTGCCACCAGCAGAGGCCTATTTGCGGCTAGCGGGAGCCCCGGGGAGCTGTTTTTT.

This CDR3 reads CASSQEPGFPTDTQYF. The CDR3 coding sequence is TGTGCCAGCAGCCAAGAACCGGGTTTCCCCACAGATACGCAGTATTTT. The genes are TRBV4-2 and TRBJ2-3; D uncertain. V lost 0 bases to trimming and J lost 2 bases, with 12 bases between them. Germline assignment: CDR1 LGHNA and CDR2 YNFKEQ. This CDR3 is 16 amino acids long.

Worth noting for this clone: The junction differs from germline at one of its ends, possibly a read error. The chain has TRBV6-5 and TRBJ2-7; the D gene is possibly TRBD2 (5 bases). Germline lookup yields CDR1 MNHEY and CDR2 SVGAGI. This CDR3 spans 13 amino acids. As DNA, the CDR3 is TGTGCCAGCACCCCTTGGCGGGCCTACGAGCAGCACTTC. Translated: CASTPWRAYEQHF.

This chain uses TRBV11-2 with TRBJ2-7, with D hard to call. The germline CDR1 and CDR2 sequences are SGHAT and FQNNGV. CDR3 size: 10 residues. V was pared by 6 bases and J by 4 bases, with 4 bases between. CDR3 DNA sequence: TGTGCCAGCAGTACATACGAGCAGTACTTC. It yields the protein CASSTYEQYF.

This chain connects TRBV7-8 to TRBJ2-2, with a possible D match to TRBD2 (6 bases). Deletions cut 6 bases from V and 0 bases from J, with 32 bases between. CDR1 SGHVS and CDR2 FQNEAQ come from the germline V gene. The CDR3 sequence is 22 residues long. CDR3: CASRYLPIGGSLIETNTGELFF. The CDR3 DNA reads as TGTGCCAGCAGGTATCTTCCGATTGGAGGGAGCCTGATAGAAACGAACACCGGGGAGCTGTTTTTT.

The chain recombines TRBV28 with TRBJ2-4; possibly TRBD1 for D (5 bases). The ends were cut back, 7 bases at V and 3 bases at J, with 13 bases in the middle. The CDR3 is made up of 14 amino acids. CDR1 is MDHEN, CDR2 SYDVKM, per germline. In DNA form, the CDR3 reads TGTGCCAGCAATGAAGGACAATTCAAAAACATTCAGTACTTC. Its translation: CASNEGQFKNIQYF.

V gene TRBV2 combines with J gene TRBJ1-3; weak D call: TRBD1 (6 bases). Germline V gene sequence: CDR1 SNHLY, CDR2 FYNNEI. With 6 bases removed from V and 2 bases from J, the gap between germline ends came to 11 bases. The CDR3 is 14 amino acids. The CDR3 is CASSSGGPGNTIYF. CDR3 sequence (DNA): TGTGCCAGCAGCTCGGGGGGGCCTGGAAACACCATATATTTT.

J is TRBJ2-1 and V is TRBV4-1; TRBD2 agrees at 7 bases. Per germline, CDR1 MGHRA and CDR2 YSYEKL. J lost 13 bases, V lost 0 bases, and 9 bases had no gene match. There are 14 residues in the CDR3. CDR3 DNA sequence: TGCGCCAGCAGCCAAGACGGTTTGGGGACTACTCAGTTCTTC. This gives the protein CASSQDGLGTTQFF.